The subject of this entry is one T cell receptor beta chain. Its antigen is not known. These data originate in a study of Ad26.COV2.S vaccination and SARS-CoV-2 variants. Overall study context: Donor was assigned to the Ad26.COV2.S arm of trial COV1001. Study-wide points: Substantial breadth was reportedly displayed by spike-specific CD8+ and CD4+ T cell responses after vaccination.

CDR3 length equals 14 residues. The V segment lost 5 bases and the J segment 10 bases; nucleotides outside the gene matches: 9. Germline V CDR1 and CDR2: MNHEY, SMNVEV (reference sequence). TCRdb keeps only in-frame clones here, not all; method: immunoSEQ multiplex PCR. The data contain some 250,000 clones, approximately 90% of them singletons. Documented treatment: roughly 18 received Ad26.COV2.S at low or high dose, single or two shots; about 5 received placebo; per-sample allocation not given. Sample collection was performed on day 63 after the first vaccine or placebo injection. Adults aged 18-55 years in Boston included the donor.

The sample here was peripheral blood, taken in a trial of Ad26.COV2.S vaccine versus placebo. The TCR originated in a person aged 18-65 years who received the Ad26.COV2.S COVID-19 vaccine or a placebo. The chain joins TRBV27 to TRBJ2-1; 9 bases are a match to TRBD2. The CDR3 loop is CASSRPSGTGEQFF. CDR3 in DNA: TGTGCCAGCAGTAGGCCTAGCGGGACTGGGGAGCAGTTCTTC.